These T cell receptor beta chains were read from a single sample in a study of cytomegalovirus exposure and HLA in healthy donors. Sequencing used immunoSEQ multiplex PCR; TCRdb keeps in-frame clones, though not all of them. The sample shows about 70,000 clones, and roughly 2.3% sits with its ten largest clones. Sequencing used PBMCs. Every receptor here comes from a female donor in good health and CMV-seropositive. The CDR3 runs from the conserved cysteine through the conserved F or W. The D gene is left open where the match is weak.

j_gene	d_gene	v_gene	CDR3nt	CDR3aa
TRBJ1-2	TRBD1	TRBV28	TGTGCCAGCAGTAAAGGACAGGGGAACTATGGCTACACCTTC	CASSKGQGNYGYTF
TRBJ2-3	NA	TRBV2	TGTGCCAGCGGAAGCGGGCAGTATAGCACAGATACGCAGTATTTT	CASGSGQYSTDTQYF
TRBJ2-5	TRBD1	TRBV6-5	TGTGCCAGCAGCGGGCAGGGGGAAGAGACCCAGTACTTC	CASSGQGEETQYF
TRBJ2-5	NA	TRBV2	TGTGCCAGCAGTCACCCCCGATTAGCCACCCAGTACTTC	CASSHPRLATQYF
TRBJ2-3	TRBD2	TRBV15	TGTGCCACCAGCAGGGGACTAGCGGGAGAGGTGGATACGCAGTATTTT	CATSRGLAGEVDTQYF
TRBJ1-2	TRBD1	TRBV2	TGTGCCAGCACCTTGGACAGGGCCGCATATGGCTACACCTTC	CASTLDRAAYGYTF
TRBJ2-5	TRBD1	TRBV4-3	TGCGCCAGCAGCCAAGCAGCCGGGACAGGCTCGGAGACCCAGTACTTC	CASSQAAGTGSETQYF
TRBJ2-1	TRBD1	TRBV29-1	TGCAGCGTTGAGGGACAGGGGCCGAATGAGCAGTTCTTC	CSVEGQGPNEQFF
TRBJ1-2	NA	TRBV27	TGTGCCAGCAGTTTATCCAGGGCATATGGCTACACCTTC	CASSLSRAYGYTF
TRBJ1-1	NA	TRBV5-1	TGCGCCAGCAGCTTGCGTCAGGGCGGCACTGAAGCTTTCTTT	CASSLRQGGTEAFF
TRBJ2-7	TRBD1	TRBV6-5	TGTGCCAGCGGATTTGGGACAGGGGTCGCCTACGAGCAGTACTTC	CASGFGTGVAYEQYF
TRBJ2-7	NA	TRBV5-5	TGTGCCAGCAGTCTCCGGGACACCCACTACGAGCAGTACTTC	CASSLRDTHYEQYF
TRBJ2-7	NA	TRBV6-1	TGTGCCAGCAGTGAAGGGGCAGAGGGATCCTACGAGCAGTACTTC	CASSEGAEGSYEQYF
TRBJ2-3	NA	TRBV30	TGTGCCTGGAGTGTACTCGCAGATACGCAGTATTTT	CAWSVLADTQYF
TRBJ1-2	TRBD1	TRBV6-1	TGTGCCAGCAGGCGCACAGGGGGCGATTATGGCTACACCTTC	CASRRTGGDYGYTF
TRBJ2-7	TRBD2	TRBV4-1	TGCGCCAGCAGCCAAGAAGACTCGGGAGGGTACGAGCAGTACTTC	CASSQEDSGGYEQYF
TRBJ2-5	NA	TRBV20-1	TGCAGTGCTAGGTGGCTGGAGACCCAGTACTTC	CSARWLETQYF
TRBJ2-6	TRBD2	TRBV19	TGTGCCAGTAGTATGGGACTAGCGGCAAACTCTGGGGCCAACGTCCTGACTTTC	CASSMGLAANSGANVLTF
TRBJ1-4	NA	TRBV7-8	TGTGCCAGCAGCGTCAGGGGTATCGATGAAAAACTGTTTTTT	CASSVRGIDEKLFF
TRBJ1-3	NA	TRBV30	TGTGCCTGGAGTTCCAGACTCGCCATATATTTT	CAWSSRLAIYF
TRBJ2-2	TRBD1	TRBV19	TGTGCCACCAGGACAGGGCTTACCGGGGAGCTGTTTTTT	CATRTGLTGELFF
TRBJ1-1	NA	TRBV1	TGCACCAGCAGCCAAACCGGGACACAGGGTAACACTGAAGCTTTCTTT	CTSSQTGTQGNTEAFF
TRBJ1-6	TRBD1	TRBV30	TGTGCCTGGAAGGGAGGACAGGAGAATTCACCCCTCCACTTT	CAWKGGQENSPLHF
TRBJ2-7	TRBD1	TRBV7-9	TGTGCCAGCAGCCCGAAGGGACAGGGCTACTACGAGCAGTACTTC	CASSPKGQGYYEQYF
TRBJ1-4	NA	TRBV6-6	TGTGCCAGCAGTTACGGGGAGCCAACTAATGAAAAACTGTTTTTT	CASSYGEPTNEKLFF
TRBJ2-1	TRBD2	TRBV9	TGTGCCGGCGGCGCGGGAGACAGCAACAATGAGCAGTTCTTC	CAGGAGDSNNEQFF
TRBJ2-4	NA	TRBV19	TGTGCCAGTAGTATCCCCGAGGGCATTCAGTACTTC	CASSIPEGIQYF
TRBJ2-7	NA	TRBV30	TGTGCCTGGAGTGGGTTAAGGGGTCCCCCCTACGAGCAGTACTTC	CAWSGLRGPPYEQYF
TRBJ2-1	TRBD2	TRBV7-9	TGTGCCAGCAGCTTGGGACTAGATTCCAATGAGCAGTTCTTC	CASSLGLDSNEQFF
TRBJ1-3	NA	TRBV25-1	TGTGCCAGCAGTGTCCGGTCCTCTGGAAACACCATATATTTT	CASSVRSSGNTIYF
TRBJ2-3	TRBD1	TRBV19	TGTGCCAGTAACGTACAGGGGGTAGATACGCAGTATTTT	CASNVQGVDTQYF
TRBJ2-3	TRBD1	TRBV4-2	TGTGCCAGCAGCCCGACAGGGTATCGCACAGATACGCAGTATTTT	CASSPTGYRTDTQYF
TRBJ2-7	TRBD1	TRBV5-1	TGCGCCAGCAGCTTTGGTGGGACAGGGAGAAACGAGCAGTACTTC	CASSFGGTGRNEQYF
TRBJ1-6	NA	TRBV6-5	TGTGCCAGCAGTTACATAAGGGGGGGTAGCTCACCCCTCCACTTT	CASSYIRGGSSPLHF
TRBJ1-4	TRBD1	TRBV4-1	TGCGCCAGCAGCCGACAGGGGTTTGAAAAACTGTTTTTT	CASSRQGFEKLFF
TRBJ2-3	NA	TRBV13	TGTGCCAGCAGTCCTAGACGGGGATCGCGGAACTGGGGCACAGATACGCAGTATTTT	CASSPRRGSRNWGTDTQYF
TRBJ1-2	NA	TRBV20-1	TGCAGTGGTATCTCAGGGGATGGCTACACCTTC	CSGISGDGYTF
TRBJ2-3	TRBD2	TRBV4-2	TGTGCCAGCAGCCAAGATGAGGCGGGAGGTGGAGATACGCAGTATTTT	CASSQDEAGGGDTQYF